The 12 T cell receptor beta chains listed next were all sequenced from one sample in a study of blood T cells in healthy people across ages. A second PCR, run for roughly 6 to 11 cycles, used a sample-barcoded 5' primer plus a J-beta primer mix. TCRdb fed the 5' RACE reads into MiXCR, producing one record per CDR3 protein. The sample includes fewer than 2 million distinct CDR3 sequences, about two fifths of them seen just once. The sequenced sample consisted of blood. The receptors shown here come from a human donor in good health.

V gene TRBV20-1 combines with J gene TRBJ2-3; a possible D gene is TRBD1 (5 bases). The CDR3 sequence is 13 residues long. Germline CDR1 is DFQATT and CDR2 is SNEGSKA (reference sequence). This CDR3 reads CSSTETYTDTQYF. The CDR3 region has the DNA TGCAGCTCGACAGAGACTTACACAGATACGCAGTATTTT.

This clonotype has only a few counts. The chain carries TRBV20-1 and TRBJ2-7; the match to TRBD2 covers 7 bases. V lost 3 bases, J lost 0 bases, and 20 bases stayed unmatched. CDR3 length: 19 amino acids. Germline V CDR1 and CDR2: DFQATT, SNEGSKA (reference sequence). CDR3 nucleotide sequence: TGCAGTGCTAGGGGACTATACTCTGGTTCTATCCTTCTCTCCTACGAGCAGTACTTC. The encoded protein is CSARGLYSGSILLSYEQYF.

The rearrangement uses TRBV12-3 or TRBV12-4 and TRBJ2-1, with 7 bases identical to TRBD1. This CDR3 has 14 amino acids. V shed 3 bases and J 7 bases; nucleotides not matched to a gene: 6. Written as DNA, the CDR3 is TGTGCCAGCAGTTTCCTGAGGGGGCTAAATGAGCAGTTCTTC. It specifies CASSFLRGLNEQFF.

The CDR3 DNA sequence: TGTGCCAGCAGGAGGATGGAAAATCAGCCCCAGCATTTT. Its translation is CASRRMENQPQHF. The chain couples TRBV2 to TRBJ1-5; D is ambiguous. Trimming shortened V by 6 bases and J by 4 bases, and 10 bases separated the two germline ends. The CDR3 runs to 13 residues. The germline CDR1 and CDR2 sequences are SNHLY and FYNNEI.

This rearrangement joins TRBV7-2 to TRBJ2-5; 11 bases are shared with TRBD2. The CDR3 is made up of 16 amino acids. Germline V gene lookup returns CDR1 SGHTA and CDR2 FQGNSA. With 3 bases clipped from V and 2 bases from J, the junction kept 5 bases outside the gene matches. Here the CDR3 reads CASSFAGTSGQETQYF. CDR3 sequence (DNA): TGTGCCAGCAGCTTCGCCGGGACTAGCGGTCAAGAGACCCAGTACTTC. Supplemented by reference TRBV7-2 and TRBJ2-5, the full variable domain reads GAGVSQSPSNKVTEKGKDVELRCDPISGHTALYWYRQSLGQGLEFLIYFQGNSAPDKSGLPSDRFSAERTGGSVSTLTIQRTQQEDSAVYLCASSFAGTSGQETQYFGPGTRLLVL.

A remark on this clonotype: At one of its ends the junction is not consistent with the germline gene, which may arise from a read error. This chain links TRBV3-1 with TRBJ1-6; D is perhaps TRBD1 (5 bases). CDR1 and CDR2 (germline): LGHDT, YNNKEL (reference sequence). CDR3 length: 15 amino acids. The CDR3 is CASRQGHPINSPLHF. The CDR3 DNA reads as TGTGCCAGCAGACAAGGACACCCTATCAATTCACCCCTCCACTTT.

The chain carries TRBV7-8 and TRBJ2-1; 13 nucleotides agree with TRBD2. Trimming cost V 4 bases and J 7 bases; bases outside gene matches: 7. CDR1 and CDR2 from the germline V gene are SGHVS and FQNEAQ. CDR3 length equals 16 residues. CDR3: CASSSNRLAGGNEQFF. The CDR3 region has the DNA TGTGCCAGCAGCTCAAATCGACTAGCGGGGGGAAATGAGCAGTTCTTC. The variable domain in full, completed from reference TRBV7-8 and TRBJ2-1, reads GAGVSQSPRYKVAKRGQDVALRCDPISGHVSLFWYQQALGQGPEFLTYFQNEAQLDKSGLPSDRFFAERPEGSVSTLKIQRTQQEDSAVYLCASSSNRLAGGNEQFFGPGTRLTVL.

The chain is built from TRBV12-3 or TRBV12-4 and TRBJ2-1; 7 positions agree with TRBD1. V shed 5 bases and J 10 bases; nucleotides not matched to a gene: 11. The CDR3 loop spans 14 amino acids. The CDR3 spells CASSRPPSTGEQFF. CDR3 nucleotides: TGTGCCAGCAGTCGCCCCCCTTCGACAGGGGAGCAGTTCTTC.

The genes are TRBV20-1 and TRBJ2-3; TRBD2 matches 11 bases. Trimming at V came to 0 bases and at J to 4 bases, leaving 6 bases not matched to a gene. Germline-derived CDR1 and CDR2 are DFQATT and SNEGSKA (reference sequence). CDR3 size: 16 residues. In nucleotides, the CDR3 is TGCAGTGCTAGAGACTTCCTAGCGGGGGGTCCAGATACGCAGTATTTT. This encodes CSARDFLAGGPDTQYF.

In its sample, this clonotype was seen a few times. CDR3 residues: CASSPDSVGANYGYTF. CDR3 bases: TGTGCCAGCAGTCCTGACAGTGTCGGAGCTAACTATGGCTACACCTTC. The rearrangement uses TRBV6-6 and TRBJ1-2; D is perhaps TRBD1 (5 bases). The CDR3 has 16 residues. Germline-derived CDR1 and CDR2 are MNHNY and SVGAGI (reference sequence). Deletions cut 5 bases from V and 0 bases from J, with 16 bases between.

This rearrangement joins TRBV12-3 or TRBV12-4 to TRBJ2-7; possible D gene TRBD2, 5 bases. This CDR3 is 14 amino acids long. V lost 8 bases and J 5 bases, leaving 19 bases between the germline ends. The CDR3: CASSLGGSPHEQYF. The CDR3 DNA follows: TGTGCCAGCTCTTTAGGAGGCAGTCCCCACGAGCAGTACTTC.

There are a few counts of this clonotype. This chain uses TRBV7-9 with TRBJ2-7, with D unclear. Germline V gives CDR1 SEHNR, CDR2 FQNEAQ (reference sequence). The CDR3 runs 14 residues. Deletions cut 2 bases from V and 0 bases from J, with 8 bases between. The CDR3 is CASSLQSGSYEQYF. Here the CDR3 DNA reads TGTGCCAGCAGCTTACAATCCGGCTCCTACGAGCAGTACTTC.